The clone carrying this T cell receptor beta chain was counted ten times or more. TCRdb re-called the 5' RACE reads with MiXCR, one entry per CDR3 protein. The sample carries more than 300,000 distinct CDR3 sequences, around 11% recorded once. The CDR3 consists of 15 residues. Trimming shortened V by 5 bases and J by 4 bases, and 17 bases separated the two germline ends. CDR1 is SGHTA and CDR2 is FQGNSA in the germline V gene. The data belong to a study of T cells after yellow fever vaccination. This receptor was identified in a man between 18 and 29 years old who received the YFV17D yellow fever vaccine. This chain uses TRBV7-2 with TRBJ1-1, with no clear D. Sequencing was performed on CD4+ T cells sorted from PBMCs, taken 45 days after the yellow fever booster vaccination. The CDR3, as DNA: TGTGCCAGCAGCCTTGCCGTGGGTTTAAGCACTGAAGCTTTCTTT. Residues: CASSLAVGLSTEAFF.